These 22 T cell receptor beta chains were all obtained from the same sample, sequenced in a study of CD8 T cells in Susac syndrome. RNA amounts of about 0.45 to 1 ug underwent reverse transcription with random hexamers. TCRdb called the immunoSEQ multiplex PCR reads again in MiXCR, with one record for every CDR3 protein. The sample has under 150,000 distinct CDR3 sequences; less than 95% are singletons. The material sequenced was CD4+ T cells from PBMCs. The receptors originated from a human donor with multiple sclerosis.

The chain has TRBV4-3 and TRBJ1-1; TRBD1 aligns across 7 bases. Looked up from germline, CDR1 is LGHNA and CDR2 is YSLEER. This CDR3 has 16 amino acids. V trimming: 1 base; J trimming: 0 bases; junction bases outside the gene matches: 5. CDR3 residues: CASSQGGGTVNTEAFF. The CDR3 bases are TGCGCCAGCAGCCAAGGTGGGGGGACAGTGAACACTGAAGCTTTCTTT.

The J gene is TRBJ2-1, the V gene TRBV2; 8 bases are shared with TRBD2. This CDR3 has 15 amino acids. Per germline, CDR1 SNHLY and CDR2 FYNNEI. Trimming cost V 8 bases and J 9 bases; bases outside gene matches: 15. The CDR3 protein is CASLRSGSTVGEQFF. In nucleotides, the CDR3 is TGTGCCAGCCTACGAAGCGGGAGCACGGTAGGTGAGCAGTTCTTC. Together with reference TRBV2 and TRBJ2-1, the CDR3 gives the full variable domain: EPEVTQTPSHQVTQMGQEVILRCVPISNHLYFYWYRQILGQKVEFLVSFYNNEISEKSEIFDDQFSVERPDGSNFTLKIRSTKLEDSAMYFCASLRSGSTVGEQFFGPGTRLTVL.

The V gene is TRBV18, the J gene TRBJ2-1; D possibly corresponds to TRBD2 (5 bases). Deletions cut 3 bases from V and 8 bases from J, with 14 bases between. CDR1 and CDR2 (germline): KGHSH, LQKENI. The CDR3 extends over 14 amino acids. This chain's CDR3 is CASSPWTRTDEQFF. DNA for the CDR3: TGTGCCAGCTCACCGTGGACTCGAACCGATGAGCAGTTCTTC. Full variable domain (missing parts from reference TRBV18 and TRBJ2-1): NAGVMQNPRHLVRRRGQEARLRCSPMKGHSHVYWYRQLPEEGLKFMVYLQKENIIDESGMPKERFSAEFPKEGPSILRIQQVVRGDSAAYFCASSPWTRTDEQFFGPGTRLTVL.

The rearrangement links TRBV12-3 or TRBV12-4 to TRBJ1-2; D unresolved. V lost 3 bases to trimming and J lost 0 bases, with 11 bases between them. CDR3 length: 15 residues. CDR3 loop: CASSFAGRANYGYTF. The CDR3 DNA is TGTGCCAGCAGTTTTGCAGGCAGAGCTAACTATGGCTACACCTTC.

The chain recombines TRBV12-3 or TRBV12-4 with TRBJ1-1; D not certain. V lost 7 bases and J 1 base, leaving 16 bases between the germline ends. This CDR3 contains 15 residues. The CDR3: CASISRRQTNTEAFF. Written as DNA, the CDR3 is TGTGCCAGCATCTCACGGAGGCAGACGAACACTGAAGCTTTCTTT.

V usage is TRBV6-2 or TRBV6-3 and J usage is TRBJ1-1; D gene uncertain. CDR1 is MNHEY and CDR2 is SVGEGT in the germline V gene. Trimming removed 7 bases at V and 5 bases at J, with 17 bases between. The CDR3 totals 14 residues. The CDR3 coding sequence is TGTGCCAGCACCCCCCGGTTCAGTCGGACTGAAGCTTTCTTT. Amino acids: CASTPRFSRTEAFF.

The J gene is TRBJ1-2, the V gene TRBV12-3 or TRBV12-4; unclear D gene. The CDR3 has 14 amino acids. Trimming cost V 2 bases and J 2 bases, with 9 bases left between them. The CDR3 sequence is CASSLKARNYGYTF. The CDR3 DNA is TGTGCCAGCAGTTTAAAGGCCAGGAACTATGGCTACACCTTC.

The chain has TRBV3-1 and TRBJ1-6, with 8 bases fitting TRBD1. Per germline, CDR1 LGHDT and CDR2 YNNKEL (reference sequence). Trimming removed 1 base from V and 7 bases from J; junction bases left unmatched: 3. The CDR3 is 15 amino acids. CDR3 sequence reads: CASSQGTGKNSPLHF. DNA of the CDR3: TGTGCCAGCAGCCAAGGGACAGGGAAGAATTCACCCCTCCACTTT.

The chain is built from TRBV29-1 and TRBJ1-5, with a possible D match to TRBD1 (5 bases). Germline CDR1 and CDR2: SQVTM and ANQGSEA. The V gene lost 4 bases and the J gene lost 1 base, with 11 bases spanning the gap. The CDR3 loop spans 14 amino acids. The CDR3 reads CSVGGRSSNQPQHF. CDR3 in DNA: TGCAGCGTTGGGGGCCGGAGCAGCAATCAGCCCCAGCATTTT.

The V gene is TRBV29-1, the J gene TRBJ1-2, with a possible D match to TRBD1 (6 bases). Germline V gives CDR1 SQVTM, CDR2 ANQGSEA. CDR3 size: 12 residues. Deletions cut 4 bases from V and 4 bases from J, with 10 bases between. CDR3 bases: TGCAGCGTTGCACAGGGTGGCTATGGCTACACCTTC. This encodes CSVAQGGYGYTF.

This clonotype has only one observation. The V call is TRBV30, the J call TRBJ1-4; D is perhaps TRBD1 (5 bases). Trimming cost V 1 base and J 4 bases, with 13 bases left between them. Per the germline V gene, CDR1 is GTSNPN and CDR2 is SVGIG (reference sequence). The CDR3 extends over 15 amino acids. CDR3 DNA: TGTGCCTGGAGTGGGGGACTCTCCGATAATGAAAAACTGTTTTTT. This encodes CAWSGGLSDNEKLFF.

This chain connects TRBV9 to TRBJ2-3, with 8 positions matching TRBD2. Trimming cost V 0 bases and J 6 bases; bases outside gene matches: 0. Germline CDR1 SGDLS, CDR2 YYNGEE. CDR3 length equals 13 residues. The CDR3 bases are TGTGCCAGCAGCGTAGCTAGCGGGGATACGCAGTATTTT. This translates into CASSVASGDTQYF. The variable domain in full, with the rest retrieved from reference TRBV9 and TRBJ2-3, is DSGVTQTPKHLITATGQRVTLRCSPRSGDLSVYWYQQSLDQGLQFLIQYYNGEERAKGNILERFSAQQFPDLHSELNLSSLELGDSALYFCASSVASGDTQYFGPGTRLTVL.

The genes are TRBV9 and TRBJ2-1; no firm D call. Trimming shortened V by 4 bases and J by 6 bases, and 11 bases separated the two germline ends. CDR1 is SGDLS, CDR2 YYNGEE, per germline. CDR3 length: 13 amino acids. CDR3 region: CASSLVTGNEQFF. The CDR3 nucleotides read TGTGCCAGCAGCCTTGTGACTGGCAATGAGCAGTTCTTC.

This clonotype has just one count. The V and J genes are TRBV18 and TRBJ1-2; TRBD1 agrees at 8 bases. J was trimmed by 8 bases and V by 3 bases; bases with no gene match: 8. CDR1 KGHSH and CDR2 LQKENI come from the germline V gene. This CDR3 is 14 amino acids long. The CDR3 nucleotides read TGTGCCAGCTCACCTCGTGACAGGGGATACGGCTACACCTTC. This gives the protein CASSPRDRGYGYTF. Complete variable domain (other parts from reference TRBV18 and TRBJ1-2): NAGVMQNPRHLVRRRGQEARLRCSPMKGHSHVYWYRQLPEEGLKFMVYLQKENIIDESGMPKERFSAEFPKEGPSILRIQQVVRGDSAAYFCASSPRDRGYGYTFGSGTRLTVV.

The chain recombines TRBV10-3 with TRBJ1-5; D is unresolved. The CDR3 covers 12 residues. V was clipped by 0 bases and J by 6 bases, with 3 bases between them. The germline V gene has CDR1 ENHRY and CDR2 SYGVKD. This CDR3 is CAISESTQPQHF. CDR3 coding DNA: TGTGCCATCAGTGAGTCGACTCAGCCCCAGCATTTT.

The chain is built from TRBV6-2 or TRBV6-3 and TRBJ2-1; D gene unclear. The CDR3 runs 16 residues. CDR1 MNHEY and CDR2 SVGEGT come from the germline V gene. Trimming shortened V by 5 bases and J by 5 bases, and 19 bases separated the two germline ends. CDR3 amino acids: CASSTLWTHTDNEQFF. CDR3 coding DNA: TGTGCCAGCAGTACCCTTTGGACGCACACCGACAATGAGCAGTTCTTC.

The CDR3 DNA reads TGTGCCACCCGGACAGGCGGGGAGACCCAGTACTTC. Translating gives CATRTGGETQYF. The chain has TRBV6-6 and TRBJ2-5, with 7 bases identical to TRBD1. CDR3 length: 12 residues. Germline V gives CDR1 MNHNY, CDR2 SVGAGI (reference sequence). Trimming removed 10 bases from V and 5 bases from J; junction bases left unmatched: 7.

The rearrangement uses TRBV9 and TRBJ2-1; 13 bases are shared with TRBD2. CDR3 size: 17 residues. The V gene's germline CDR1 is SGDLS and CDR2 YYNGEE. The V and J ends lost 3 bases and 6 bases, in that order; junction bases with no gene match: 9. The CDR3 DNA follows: TGTGCCAGCAGCGCCACTAGCGGGGGGGCCCCGGGCAATGAGCAGTTCTTC. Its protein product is CASSATSGGAPGNEQFF.

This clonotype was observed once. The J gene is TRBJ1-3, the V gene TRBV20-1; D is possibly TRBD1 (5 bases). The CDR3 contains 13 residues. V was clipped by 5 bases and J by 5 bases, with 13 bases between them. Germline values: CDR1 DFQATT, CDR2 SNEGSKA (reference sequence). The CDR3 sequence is CSAPREERNTIYF. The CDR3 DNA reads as TGCAGTGCTCCCAGGGAGGAGAGAAACACCATATATTTT.

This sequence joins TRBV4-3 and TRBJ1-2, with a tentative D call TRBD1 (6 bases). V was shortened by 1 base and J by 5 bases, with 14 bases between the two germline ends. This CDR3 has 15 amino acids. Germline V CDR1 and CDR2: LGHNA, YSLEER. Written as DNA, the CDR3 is TGCGCCAGCAGCCAAGCGACAAAGGGGGGGTATGGCTACACCTTC. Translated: CASSQATKGGYGYTF.

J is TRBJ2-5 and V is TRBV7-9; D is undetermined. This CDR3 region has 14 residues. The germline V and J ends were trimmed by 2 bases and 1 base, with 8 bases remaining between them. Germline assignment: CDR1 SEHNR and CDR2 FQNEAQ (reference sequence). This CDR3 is CASSLLGIQETQYF. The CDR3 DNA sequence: TGTGCCAGCAGCTTACTAGGGATCCAAGAGACCCAGTACTTC.

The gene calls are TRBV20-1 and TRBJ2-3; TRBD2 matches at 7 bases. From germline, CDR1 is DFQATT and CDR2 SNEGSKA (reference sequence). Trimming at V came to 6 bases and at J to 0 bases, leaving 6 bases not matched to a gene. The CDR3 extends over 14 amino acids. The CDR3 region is CSAPERGSTDTQYF. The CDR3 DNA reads TGCAGTGCCCCAGAGCGGGGTAGCACAGATACGCAGTATTTT.